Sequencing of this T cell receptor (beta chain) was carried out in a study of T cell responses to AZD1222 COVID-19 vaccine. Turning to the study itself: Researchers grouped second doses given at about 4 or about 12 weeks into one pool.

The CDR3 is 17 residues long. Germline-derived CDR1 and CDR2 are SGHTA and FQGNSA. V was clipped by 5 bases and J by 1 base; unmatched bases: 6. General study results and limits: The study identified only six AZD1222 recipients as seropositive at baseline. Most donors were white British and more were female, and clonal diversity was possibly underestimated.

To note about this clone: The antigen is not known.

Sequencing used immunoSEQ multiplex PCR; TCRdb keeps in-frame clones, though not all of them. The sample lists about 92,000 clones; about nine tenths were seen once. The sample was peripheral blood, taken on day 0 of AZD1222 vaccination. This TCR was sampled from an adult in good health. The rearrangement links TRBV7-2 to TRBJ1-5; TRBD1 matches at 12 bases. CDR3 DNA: TGTGCCAGCAGCATTCCGGGACAGGGGGCGAGCAATCAGCCCCAGCATTTT. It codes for CASSIPGQGASNQPQHF.